This entry describes one T cell receptor beta chain. The antigen is unknown. This entry comes from a study of monozygotic twins with inflammatory bowel disease. General study results and limits: With others, IBD patients shared fewer clonotypes than healthy twins did, especially with disease activity.

Each donor had less than 3 ml of blood drawn. Per individual sample, eight separate reactions were used to make cDNA. The UMIs carried a 6-nucleotide sample barcode, and they were added by template switching. From the 5' RACE reads, TCRdb lists one entry per CDR3 protein and no DNA. The sample shows approximately 400,000 distinct CDR3 sequences, and around 2.3% sits with its ten largest clones. This CDR3 has 15 residues. Per the germline V gene, CDR1 is SEHNR and CDR2 is FQNEAQ (reference sequence). The chain combines TRBV7-9 with TRBJ2-1; no DNA is available, so the TRBD2 call from TCRdb remains unchecked. The sequenced sample consisted of blood. The TCR sequence derives from a human donor with ulcerative colitis or Crohn's disease, or a healthy co-twin of an affected twin (not recorded which). This CDR3 reads CASSLLGPSVAEQFF.